The T cell receptor (beta chain) described here comes from a study of blood T cell repertoires in COVID-19. Study information: Two negative PCRs, clearance, or symptom resolution characterized the recovered Cohort 3 donors. The cDNA or gDNA used as material had been derived from T cells, B-cell-depleted T cells, or PBMCs.

Participant age was roughly 18 to 89 years, and participants resided in about two dozen US areas. Cohorts were assigned according to the clinical history that participants reported. Some clones are missing from TCRdb's copy, which holds only in-frame ones; the method was immunoSEQ multiplex PCR. The sample consists of approximately 190,000 clones, about 85% of them appearing once. Trimming pared 0 bases from V and 2 bases from J, leaving 11 bases between. The CDR3 totals 15 residues. Germline V CDR1 and CDR2: SGDLS, YYNGEE. The material sequenced was PBMCs or T cells enriched from blood (not recorded which). The chain links TRBV9 to TRBJ1-2, with D possibly TRBD1 on 5 matching bases. This TCR came from a woman in her forties in a cohort exposed to, infected with or recovered from COVID-19 (not recorded which). The CDR3 DNA follows: TGTGCCAGCAGCGTAGATGGGGACTGGAACTATGGCTACACCTTC. This gives the protein CASSVDGDWNYGYTF. Full variable domain (outside the CDR3, taken from reference TRBV9 and TRBJ1-2): DSGVTQTPKHLITATGQRVTLRCSPRSGDLSVYWYQQSLDQGLQFLIQYYNGEERAKGNILERFSAQQFPDLHSELNLSSLELGDSALYFCASSVDGDWNYGYTFGSGTRLTVV.